The 29 T cell receptor beta chains reported below all come from one sample, sequenced in a study of T cell changes during pregnancy in multiple sclerosis (dated by TCRdb to about 2019). The library was obtained by the immunoSEQ multiplex PCR assay. The source is immuneACCESS, and TCRdb retained only in-frame sequences with V and J called. Part of the clones is not carried over; for the studies checked, unresolved V genes explain less than half of this, and the remainder is unexplained. The sample contains over 90,000 clones, about 91% of them found a single time. 0.8% to 1% of the sample belongs to the ten largest clones. The specimen was peripheral blood, collected after pregnancy. The receptor set was obtained from a female donor with multiple sclerosis, enrolled in a pregnancy study.

The chain is built from TRBV6-4 and TRBJ2-6; tentatively, D is TRBD1 (6 bases). The CDR3 runs 17 residues. Germline lookup yields CDR1 MRHNA and CDR2 SNTAGT. V was pared by 5 bases and J by 2 bases, with 16 bases between. The CDR3 is CASSKSGVGTGANVLTF. The DNA for the CDR3 is TGTGCCAGCAGTAAATCAGGGGTAGGAACTGGGGCCAACGTCCTGACTTTC.

This rearrangement joins TRBV27 to TRBJ2-3; TRBD1 agrees at 8 bases. J gave up 3 bases and V 6 bases, and 2 bases lay outside the gene matches. This CDR3 region has 13 residues. Per the germline V gene, CDR1 is MNHEY and CDR2 is SMNVEV (reference sequence). CDR3: CASRRQGTDTQYF. The CDR3 DNA sequence: TGTGCCAGCAGACGACAGGGGACAGATACGCAGTATTTT.

This sequence joins TRBV6-5 and TRBJ1-2, with D tentatively TRBD1 (6 bases). Germline V CDR1 and CDR2: MNHEY, SVGAGI. The V end was cut by 2 bases, the J end by 5 bases, with 15 bases between. CDR3 length: 15 residues. CDR3 in DNA: TGTGCCAGCAGTTACGTCGGGGGGCCCACTTATGGCTACACCTTC. Residues: CASSYVGGPTYGYTF.

The chain recombines TRBV6-5 with TRBJ2-5; TRBD2 is a possible D gene (7 bases). The germline V and J ends were trimmed by 6 bases and 2 bases, with 16 bases remaining between them. This CDR3 spans 15 amino acids. Germline CDR1 MNHEY, CDR2 SVGAGI. Here the CDR3 reads CASSLAGALQETQYF. The CDR3 DNA sequence: TGTGCCAGCAGCTTGGCGGGGGCCCTTCAAGAGACCCAGTACTTC.

In nucleotides, the CDR3 is TGTGCCAGCAGCCTAGCGGGAGCCCCCGGGGAGCTGTTTTTT. It translates to CASSLAGAPGELFF. This chain joins TRBV5-4 and TRBJ2-2; the match to TRBD2 covers 10 bases. V lost 4 bases, J lost 6 bases, and 3 bases stayed unmatched. Germline V lookup: CDR1 SGHNT, CDR2 YYREEE (reference sequence). The CDR3 sequence is 14 residues long.

The genes are TRBV15 and TRBJ1-1; D unresolved. Trimming shortened V by 0 bases and J by 1 base, and 6 bases separated the two germline ends. The germline CDR1 and CDR2 sequences are LNHNV and YYDKDF (reference sequence). CDR3 length equals 14 residues. The CDR3 reads CATSREQSNTEAFF. The CDR3 nucleotides read TGTGCCACCAGCAGAGAACAGTCGAACACTGAAGCTTTCTTT.

This chain connects TRBV18 to TRBJ2-1; D possibly corresponds to TRBD2 (5 bases). Germline lookup yields CDR1 KGHSH and CDR2 LQKENI. This CDR3 spans 17 amino acids. Trimming took 0 bases from V and 0 from J, leaving 12 bases between them. The CDR3 loop reads CASSPPRVSSSYNEQFF. The DNA of the CDR3 is TGTGCCAGCTCACCACCGAGGGTATCAAGCTCCTACAATGAGCAGTTCTTC.

The chain is built from TRBV6-5 and TRBJ2-2; the D gene is possibly TRBD2 (6 bases). Trimming removed 6 bases from V and 5 bases from J, with 16 bases in between. The CDR3 totals 15 residues. Germline V lookup: CDR1 MNHEY, CDR2 SVGAGI. Written as DNA, the CDR3 is TGTGCCAGCAGCGGAGGGGCGGAGAGAACCGGGGAGCTGTTTTTT. Translating it yields CASSGGAERTGELFF.

This clone was counted between two and nine times. The rearrangement uses TRBV2 and TRBJ1-2, with D perhaps TRBD1 (5 bases). The V end was cut by 6 bases, the J end by 7 bases, with 12 bases between. This CDR3 has 12 residues. CDR1 is SNHLY and CDR2 is FYNNEI in the germline V gene. The CDR3 sequence: CASRGTVRGYTF. The CDR3 coding sequence is TGTGCCAGCAGAGGGACTGTACGTGGCTACACCTTC.

The rearrangement uses TRBV5-1 and TRBJ1-2; the D gene is possibly TRBD1 (5 bases). The V end lost 4 bases, the J end lost 4 bases, and 11 bases lay between the germline ends. The CDR3 covers 13 residues. Germline CDR1 is SGHRS and CDR2 is YFSETQ. As DNA, the CDR3 is TGCGCCAGCAGCCGGACACTCCTCTATGGCTACACCTTC. Amino acids: CASSRTLLYGYTF.

The chain combines TRBV14 with TRBJ2-4, with 8 bases that match TRBD1. V gave up 4 bases and J gave up 6 bases; unmatched junction bases: 11. CDR1 SGHDN and CDR2 FVKESK come from the germline V gene. The CDR3 extends over 16 amino acids. The CDR3 spells CASSPQGQGWRNIQYF. Written as DNA, the CDR3 is TGTGCCAGCAGCCCCCAAGGACAGGGTTGGCGAAACATTCAGTACTTC.

V usage is TRBV6-1 and J usage is TRBJ2-2; 9 nucleotides match TRBD1. The germline CDR1 and CDR2 sequences are MNHNS and SASEGT. V was clipped by 8 bases and J by 7 bases; unmatched bases: 11. The CDR3 runs 15 residues. CDR3 protein: CASALEQGAIGELFF. DNA of the CDR3: TGTGCCAGCGCCTTGGAACAGGGGGCTATCGGGGAGCTGTTTTTT.

The V call is TRBV6-4, the J call TRBJ2-7; D might be TRBD2 (6 bases). The CDR3 runs to 13 residues. V gave up 5 bases and J gave up 6 bases, with 14 bases separating them. Per the germline V gene, CDR1 is MRHNA and CDR2 is SNTAGT. The CDR3 DNA follows: TGTGCCAGCAGTTCTAGTGGAGGGGCCGAGCAGTACTTC. The encoded protein is CASSSSGGAEQYF.

This chain joins TRBV30 and TRBJ2-1; TRBD2 might be the D (6 bases). This CDR3 comprises 15 residues. Trimming pared 4 bases from V and 7 bases from J, leaving 20 bases between. Germline CDR1 is GTSNPN and CDR2 is SVGIG (reference sequence). CDR3 residues: CAWNPPLRDSNEQFF. CDR3 DNA sequence: TGTGCCTGGAATCCACCTTTGAGGGACTCAAATGAGCAGTTCTTC. The entire variable domain, with the rest obtained from reference TRBV30 and TRBJ2-1, is as follows: SQTIHQWPATLVQPVGSPLSLECTVEGTSNPNLYWYRQAAGRGLQLLFYSVGIGQISSEVPQNLSASRPQDRQFILSSKKLLLSDSGFYLCAWNPPLRDSNEQFFGPGTRLTVL.

This clone has just one count. This sequence joins TRBV21-1 and TRBJ2-6; the D segment call TRBD2 is taken from the table without a DNA check. TRBV21-1 is deemed a pseudogene. The CDR3 is 19 amino acids. CDR3 loop: CASTRLSGGGGAGANVLTF. CDR3 nucleotide sequence: TGTGCCAGCACCCGACTATCGGGGGGTGGCGGGGCGGGGGCCAACGTCCTGACTTTC.

The chain couples TRBV12-5 to TRBJ2-1, with D perhaps matching TRBD2 (7 bases). This CDR3 contains 15 residues. Per the germline V gene, CDR1 is LGHNT and CDR2 is FRNRAP. V dropped 2 bases and J dropped 8 bases, with 16 bases sitting between them. CDR3 sequence reads: CASGLRRGGPHEQFF. In nucleotides, the CDR3 is TGTGCTAGTGGTTTGAGAAGGGGGGGCCCCCATGAGCAGTTCTTC.

The J gene is TRBJ2-7, the V gene TRBV30; unclear D gene. Trimming took 1 base from V and 6 from J, leaving 7 bases between them. Germline lookup yields CDR1 GTSNPN and CDR2 SVGIG (reference sequence). The length of the CDR3 is 11 residues. CDR3 sequence (DNA): TGTGCCTGGAGTGGTAGAAGCGAGCAGTACTTC. Its translation: CAWSGRSEQYF.

The rearrangement uses TRBV7-2 and TRBJ1-5; D possibly corresponds to TRBD1 (6 bases). V lost 10 bases and J lost 0, with 13 bases in between. Germline V CDR1 and CDR2: SGHTA, FQGNSA. This CDR3 is built from 14 residues. The CDR3 sequence: CAMDSRISNQPQHF. DNA of the CDR3: TGTGCCATGGACAGCCGAATTAGCAATCAGCCCCAGCATTTT.

This rearrangement joins TRBV5-1 to TRBJ2-6, with D perhaps TRBD1 (5 bases). Germline V lookup: CDR1 SGHRS, CDR2 YFSETQ. CDR3 length equals 17 residues. The ends were cut back, 4 bases at V and 6 bases at J, with 20 bases in the middle. CDR3 amino acids: CASSAPPLDSSANVLTF. CDR3 DNA: TGCGCCAGCAGCGCGCCCCCCCTTGACAGCTCGGCCAACGTCCTGACTTTC.

The sample holds many counts of this clone. The chain has TRBV6-1 and TRBJ2-6; TRBD2 is a possible D gene (5 bases). The germline V and J ends were trimmed by 1 base and 4 bases, with 5 bases remaining between them. The CDR3 is 14 amino acids. The germline CDR1 and CDR2 sequences are MNHNS and SASEGT. CDR3: CASSEGEGANVLTF. CDR3 DNA sequence: TGTGCCAGCAGTGAAGGGGAGGGGGCCAACGTCCTGACTTTC.

This clone has only one observation. This chain links TRBV2 with TRBJ2-7, with 8 bases matching TRBD2. With V trimmed by 7 bases and J by 0 bases, 2 bases remained unmatched. Germline V lookup: CDR1 SNHLY, CDR2 FYNNEI. The CDR3 runs to 13 residues. CDR3: CASKSGSSYEQYF. CDR3 bases: TGTGCCAGCAAGAGCGGGAGCTCCTACGAGCAGTACTTC.

The rearrangement uses TRBV7-9 and TRBJ2-1; TRBD2 matches at 9 bases. Unmatched junction bases numbered 3, after V lost 4 bases and J lost 5 bases. This CDR3 comprises 14 residues. Germline V CDR1 and CDR2: SEHNR, FQNEAQ (reference sequence). As DNA, the CDR3 is TGTGCCAGCAGCTCTGAGCGGGAGGACAATGAGCAGTTCTTC. It yields the protein CASSSEREDNEQFF.

The chain combines TRBV30 with TRBJ2-7; 8 positions match TRBD1. The V gene's germline CDR1 is GTSNPN and CDR2 SVGIG (reference sequence). The CDR3 runs to 13 residues. Germline trimming cut 0 bases from V and 5 bases from J; bases unmatched to any gene: 3. The CDR3, as DNA: TGTGCCTGGAGTGTACAGGGGGGCCACGAGCAGTACTTC. Protein sequence: CAWSVQGGHEQYF.

The chain combines TRBV6-1 with TRBJ2-1; 7 nucleotides line up with TRBD2. CDR3 length equals 15 residues. V was clipped by 2 bases and J by 4 bases; unmatched bases: 5. In germline, CDR1 is MNHNS, CDR2 SASEGT. This CDR3 is CASSESAGVYNEQFF. CDR3 sequence (DNA): TGTGCCAGCAGTGAATCGGCGGGAGTTTACAATGAGCAGTTCTTC.

This clone was observed once. The V call is TRBV2, the J call TRBJ1-5; weak D call: TRBD1 (5 bases). Trimming removed 8 bases from V and 0 bases from J, with 17 bases in between. This CDR3 has 16 residues. The germline gives CDR1 SNHLY, CDR2 FYNNEI. The CDR3 nucleotides are TGTGCCAGCGTGCTCAACAGGCATGATAGCAATCAGCCCCAGCATTTT. Translating it yields CASVLNRHDSNQPQHF.

Here the CDR3 reads CASSQSAVVVNQPQHF. The CDR3 nucleotides read TGTGCCAGCAGCCAAAGCGCGGTGGTCGTGAATCAGCCCCAGCATTTT. This rearrangement joins TRBV7-8 to TRBJ1-5; D is unresolved. The germline V gene has CDR1 SGHVS and CDR2 FQNEAQ. V shed 5 bases and J shed 4 bases, with 18 bases lying between them. The CDR3 is 16 amino acids.

This chain connects TRBV9 to TRBJ2-7; tentatively, D is TRBD2 (6 bases). CDR3 length: 14 residues. Germline loops: CDR1 SGDLS, CDR2 YYNGEE. V dropped 0 bases and J dropped 0 bases, with 7 bases sitting between them. CDR3 loop: CASSVGLDSYEQYF. CDR3 DNA: TGTGCCAGCAGCGTAGGACTAGACTCCTACGAGCAGTACTTC.

The gene calls are TRBV12-5 and TRBJ1-3, with no clear D. V was clipped by 6 bases and J by 4 bases, with 10 bases between them. CDR3 size: 13 residues. CDR1 and CDR2 from the germline V gene are LGHNT and FRNRAP. DNA for the CDR3: TGTGCTAGTGGGTGGGGAGGAGGAAACACCATATATTTT. As protein: CASGWGGGNTIYF. The full variable domain, with the rest looked up from reference TRBV12-5 and TRBJ1-3, is DARVTQTPRHKVTEMGQEVTMRCQPILGHNTVFWYRQTMMQGLELLAYFRNRAPLDDSGMPKDRFSAEMPDATLATLKIQPSEPRDSAVYFCASGWGGGNTIYFGEGSWLTVV.

The rearrangement joins TRBV6-6 to TRBJ2-7, with 8 bases aligning to TRBD1. Germline trimming cut 6 bases from V and 2 bases from J; bases unmatched to any gene: 3. Germline CDR1 and CDR2: MNHNY and SVGAGI (reference sequence). This CDR3 contains 13 residues. The CDR3 DNA reads TGTGCCAGCAGCCCGACAGGGGCCTACGAGCAGTACTTC. Residues: CASSPTGAYEQYF.